This T cell receptor (beta chain) appears in the sequencing data of a study of T cells in tumors after PD-1 blockade. Study-wide context: Some patients also took daily vismodegib 150 mg during anti-PD-1 treatment.

The table came from immunoSEQ multiplex PCR; TCRdb's copy has only in-frame clones and leaves some out. Of about 59,000 clones in the sample, around 77% were seen once. The V segment lost 10 bases and the J segment 3 bases; nucleotides outside the gene matches: 7. This CDR3 contains 13 residues. CDR1 MDHEN and CDR2 SYDVKM come from the germline V gene. Broader study findings: Peripheral recruitment is suggested, as some novel exhausted tumor clones were in pre-treatment blood.

With respect to this clone: Its antigen is unidentified.

The sample consisted of PBMCs, taken before anti-PD-1 treatment. This receptor was obtained from a human donor with basal cell carcinoma. This chain connects TRBV28 to TRBJ1-1; TRBD1 matches at 8 bases. The CDR3 bases are TGTGCCATCAGGACAGGGACTCACACTGAAGCTTTCTTT. Translation gives CAIRTGTHTEAFF. The variable domain in full, with the rest retrieved from reference TRBV28 and TRBJ1-1, is DVKVTQSSRYLVKRTGEKVFLECVQDMDHENMFWYRQDPGLGLRLIYFSYDVKMKEKGDIPEGYSVSREKKERFSLILESASTNQTSMYLCAIRTGTHTEAFFGQGTRLTVV.